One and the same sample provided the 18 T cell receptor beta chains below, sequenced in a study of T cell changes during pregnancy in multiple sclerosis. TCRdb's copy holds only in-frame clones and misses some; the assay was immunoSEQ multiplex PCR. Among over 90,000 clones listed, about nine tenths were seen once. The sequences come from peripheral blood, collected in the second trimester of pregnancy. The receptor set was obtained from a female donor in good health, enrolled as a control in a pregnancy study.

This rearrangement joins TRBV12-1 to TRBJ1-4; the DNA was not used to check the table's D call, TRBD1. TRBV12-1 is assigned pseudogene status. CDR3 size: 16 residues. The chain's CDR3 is CASSFVTGATNEKLFF. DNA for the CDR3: TGTGCCAGCAGCTTTGTAACAGGAGCAACTAATGAAAAACTGTTTTTT.

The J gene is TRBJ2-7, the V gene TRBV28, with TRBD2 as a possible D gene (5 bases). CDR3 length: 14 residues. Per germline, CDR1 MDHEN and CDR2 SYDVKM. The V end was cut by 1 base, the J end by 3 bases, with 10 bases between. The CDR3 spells CASSLFREDYEQYF. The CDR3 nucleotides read TGTGCCAGCAGTTTATTCCGGGAAGACTACGAGCAGTACTTC.

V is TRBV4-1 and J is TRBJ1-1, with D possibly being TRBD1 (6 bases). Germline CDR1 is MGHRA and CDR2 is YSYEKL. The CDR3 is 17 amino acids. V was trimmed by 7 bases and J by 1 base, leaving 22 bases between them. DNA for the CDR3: TGCGCCAGCACCCTAAGGGGGGGGAGCCAAAAGAACACTGAAGCTTTCTTT. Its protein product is CASTLRGGSQKNTEAFF.

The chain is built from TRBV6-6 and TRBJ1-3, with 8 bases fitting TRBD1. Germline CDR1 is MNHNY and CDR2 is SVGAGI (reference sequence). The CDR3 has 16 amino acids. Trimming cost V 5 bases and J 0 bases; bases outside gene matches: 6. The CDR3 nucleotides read TGTGCCAGCAGTACCCCAACAGGGGGCTCTGGAAACACCATATATTTT. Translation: CASSTPTGGSGNTIYF.

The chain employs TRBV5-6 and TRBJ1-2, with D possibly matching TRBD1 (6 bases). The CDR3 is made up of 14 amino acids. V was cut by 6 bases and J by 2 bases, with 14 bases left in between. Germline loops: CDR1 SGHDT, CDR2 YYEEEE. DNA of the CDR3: TGTGCCAGCAACCACGGACAGAGCAACTATGGCTACACCTTC. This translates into CASNHGQSNYGYTF.

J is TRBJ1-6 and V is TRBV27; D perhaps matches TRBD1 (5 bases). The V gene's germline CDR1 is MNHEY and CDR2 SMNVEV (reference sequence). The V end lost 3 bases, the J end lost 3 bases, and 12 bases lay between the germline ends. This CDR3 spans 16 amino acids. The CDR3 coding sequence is TGTGCCAGCAGTTTGGGGGGGTGGGTCTATAATTCACCCCTCCACTTT. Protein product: CASSLGGWVYNSPLHF.

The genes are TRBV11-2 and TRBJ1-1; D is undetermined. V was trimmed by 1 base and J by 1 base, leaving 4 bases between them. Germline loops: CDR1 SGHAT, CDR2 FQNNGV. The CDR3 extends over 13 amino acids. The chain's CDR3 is CASSLGQNTEAFF. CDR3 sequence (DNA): TGTGCCAGCAGCTTAGGACAGAACACTGAAGCTTTCTTT.

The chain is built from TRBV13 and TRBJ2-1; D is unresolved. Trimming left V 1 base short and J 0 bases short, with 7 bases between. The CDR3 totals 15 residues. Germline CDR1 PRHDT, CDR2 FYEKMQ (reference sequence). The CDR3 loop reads CASSLVTGSYNEQFF. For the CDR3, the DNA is TGTGCCAGCAGCTTAGTGACTGGCTCCTACAATGAGCAGTTCTTC.

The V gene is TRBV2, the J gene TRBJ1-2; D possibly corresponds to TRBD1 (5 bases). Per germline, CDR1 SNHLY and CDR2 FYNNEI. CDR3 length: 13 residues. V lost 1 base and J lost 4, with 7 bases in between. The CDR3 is CASSEEGLYGYTF. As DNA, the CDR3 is TGTGCCAGCAGTGAAGAGGGACTCTATGGCTACACCTTC.

CDR3 in DNA: TGTGCCAGCAGCTTGGTACAAGGGGGCACTGAAGCTTTCTTT. This translates into CASSLVQGGTEAFF. V gene TRBV5-6 combines with J gene TRBJ1-1, with TRBD1 as a possible D gene (6 bases). The V and J ends lost 0 bases and 4 bases respectively, with 10 bases between them. This CDR3 has 14 residues. Germline V gives CDR1 SGHDT, CDR2 YYEEEE.

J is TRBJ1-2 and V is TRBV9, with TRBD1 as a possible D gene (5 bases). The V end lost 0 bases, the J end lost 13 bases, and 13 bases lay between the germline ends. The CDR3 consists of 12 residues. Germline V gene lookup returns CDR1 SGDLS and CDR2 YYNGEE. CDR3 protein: CASSVGARATTF. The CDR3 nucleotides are TGTGCCAGCAGCGTAGGGGCCAGGGCGACCACCTTC.

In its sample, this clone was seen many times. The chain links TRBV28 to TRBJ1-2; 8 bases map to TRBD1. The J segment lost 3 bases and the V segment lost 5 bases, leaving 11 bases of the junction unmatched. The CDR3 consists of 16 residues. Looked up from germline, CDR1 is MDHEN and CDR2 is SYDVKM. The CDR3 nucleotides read TGTGCCAGCAGTCCGCCGGGACAGGCGTCTTACTATGGCTACACCTTC. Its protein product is CASSPPGQASYYGYTF.

The CDR3 region has the DNA TGTGCCAGCTCGCCATCCCCAAGCTCAGGGAACACCGGGGAGCTGTTTTTT. It yields the protein CASSPSPSSGNTGELFF. This rearrangement joins TRBV18 to TRBJ2-2; D unclear. Trimming pared 6 bases from V and 1 base from J, leaving 18 bases between. CDR1 and CDR2 (germline): KGHSH, LQKENI. The CDR3 runs 17 residues.

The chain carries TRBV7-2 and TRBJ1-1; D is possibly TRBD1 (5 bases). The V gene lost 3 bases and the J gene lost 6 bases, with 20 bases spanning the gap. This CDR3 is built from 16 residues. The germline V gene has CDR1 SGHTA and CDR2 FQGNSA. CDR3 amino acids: CASSFGTLRDSAEAFF. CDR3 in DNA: TGTGCCAGCAGCTTCGGAACCCTTCGGGACTCCGCTGAAGCTTTCTTT. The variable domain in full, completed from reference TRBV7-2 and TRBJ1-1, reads GAGVSQSPSNKVTEKGKDVELRCDPISGHTALYWYRQSLGQGLEFLIYFQGNSAPDKSGLPSDRFSAERTGGSVSTLTIQRTQQEDSAVYLCASSFGTLRDSAEAFFGQGTRLTVV.

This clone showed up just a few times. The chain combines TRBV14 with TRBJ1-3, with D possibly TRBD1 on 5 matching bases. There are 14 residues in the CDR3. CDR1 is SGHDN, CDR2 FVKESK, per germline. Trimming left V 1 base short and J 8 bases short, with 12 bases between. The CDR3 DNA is TGTGCCAGCAGCCAAGGTCCAGGGAGGCACACCATATATTTT. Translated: CASSQGPGRHTIYF.

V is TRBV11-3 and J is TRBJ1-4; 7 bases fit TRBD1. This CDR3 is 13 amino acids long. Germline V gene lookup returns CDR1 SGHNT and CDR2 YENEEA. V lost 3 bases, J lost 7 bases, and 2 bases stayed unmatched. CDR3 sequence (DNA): TGTGCCAGCAGCTTCCGACAGGGTGAAAAACTGTTTTTT. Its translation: CASSFRQGEKLFF. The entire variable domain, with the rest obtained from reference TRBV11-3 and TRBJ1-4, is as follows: EAGVVQSPRYKIIEKKQPVAFWCNPISGHNTLYWYLQNLGQGPELLIRYENEEAVDDSQLPKDRFSAERLKGVDSTLKIQPAELGDSAVYLCASSFRQGEKLFFGSGTQLSVL.

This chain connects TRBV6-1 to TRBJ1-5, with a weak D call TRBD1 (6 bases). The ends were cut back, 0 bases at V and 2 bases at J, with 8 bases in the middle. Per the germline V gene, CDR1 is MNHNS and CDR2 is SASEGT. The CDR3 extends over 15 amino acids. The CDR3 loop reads CASSEAGAGNQPQHF. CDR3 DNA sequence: TGTGCCAGCAGTGAAGCGGGGGCTGGCAATCAGCCCCAGCATTTT.

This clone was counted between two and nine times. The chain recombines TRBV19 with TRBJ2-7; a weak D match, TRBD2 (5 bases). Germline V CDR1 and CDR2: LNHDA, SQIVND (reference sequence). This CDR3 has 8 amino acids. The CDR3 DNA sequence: TGTGGCGGGTTCGAGCAGTACTTC. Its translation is CGGFEQYF.